This T cell receptor beta chain was retrieved from a study of response to subunit inactivated influenza vaccine. Findings and limits, study-wide: Each seasonal influenza vaccination, the authors suggested, recruits few new T cells.

TCRdb processed the RT-PCR reads anew with MiXCR; each CDR3 protein has one entry. The sample contains 450,000 to 600,000 distinct CDR3 sequences, roughly 8.2% of which appear only once. Concerning this clonotype itself: Antigen: not known.

Germline V gene data show CDR1 as LNHDA and CDR2 as SQIVND (reference sequence). V was pared by 4 bases and J by 4 bases, with 16 bases between. This CDR3 has 15 residues. The chain uses TRBV19 and TRBJ1-2, with D possibly TRBD1 on 5 matching bases. The origin of this receptor is a man between 50 and 70 years old who received an inactivated influenza vaccine. The material sequenced was PBMCs from blood, taken roughly 24 months after vaccination. CDR3 amino acids: CASSNTWDARYGYTF. DNA of the CDR3: TGTGCCAGTAGTAATACGTGGGACGCACGCTATGGCTACACCTTC.